The 18 T cell receptor beta chains below all came from one sample that was sequenced in a study of blood T cell repertoires in COVID-19. Data came from immunoSEQ multiplex PCR; TCRdb stores just in-frame clones and leaves some out. The data contain nearly 200,000 clones, more than 65% of them seen just once; the ten biggest clones take up around 7%. The specimen sequenced was PBMCs or T cells enriched from blood (not recorded which). The receptors here all came from a man aged 35 to 55 who had recovered from COVID-19.

CDR3 DNA sequence: TGTGCCAGCAGTAACCGGGACAGGGGGCAAAATGAGCAGTTCTTC. Translation: CASSNRDRGQNEQFF. The gene calls are TRBV7-2 and TRBJ2-1, with 12 bases that match TRBD1. Trimming cost V 6 bases and J 7 bases; bases outside gene matches: 7. Germline CDR1 reads SGHTA; CDR2 reads FQGNSA. This CDR3 is built from 15 residues.

The J gene is TRBJ1-2, the V gene TRBV30, with D maybe TRBD1 (5 bases). CDR3 length: 16 residues. Trimming took 0 bases from V and 6 from J, leaving 20 bases between them. The germline V gene has CDR1 GTSNPN and CDR2 SVGIG (reference sequence). The CDR3 sequence: CAWSVSRGHRRDGYTF. CDR3 bases: TGTGCCTGGAGTGTATCCAGAGGACACCGCCGGGATGGCTACACCTTC.

The chain has TRBV7-6 and TRBJ2-2; 10 bases align to TRBD1. Germline V gene data show CDR1 as SGHVS and CDR2 as FNYEAQ. This CDR3 is built from 15 residues. The V and J ends lost 6 bases and 7 bases, in that order; junction bases with no gene match: 8. The CDR3 DNA is TGTGCCAGCAGTCCCCGACAGGGGGCGGTCGGGGAGCTGTTTTTT. It is translated as CASSPRQGAVGELFF.

The chain couples TRBV7-8 to TRBJ1-3; no reliable D call. Germline V gene data show CDR1 as SGHVS and CDR2 as FQNEAQ. The CDR3 runs to 15 residues. V was cut by 0 bases and J by 6 bases, with 12 bases left in between. For the CDR3, the DNA is TGTGCCAGCAGCTTAGCCGTCCGGGGTGAAAACACCATATATTTT. The encoded protein is CASSLAVRGENTIYF. Based on the CDR3 plus reference TRBV7-8 and TRBJ1-3, the full variable domain is GAGVSQSPRYKVAKRGQDVALRCDPISGHVSLFWYQQALGQGPEFLTYFQNEAQLDKSGLPSDRFFAERPEGSVSTLKIQRTQQEDSAVYLCASSLAVRGENTIYFGEGSWLTVV.

This clone was detected only once. This chain joins TRBV19 and TRBJ2-7; no reliable D call. Deletions cut 6 bases from V and 2 bases from J, with 17 bases between. CDR1 is LNHDA and CDR2 is SQIVND in the germline V gene (reference sequence). This CDR3 spans 15 amino acids. The DNA for the CDR3 is TGTGCCAGTAGGGAACGTGGGCAGGCCACCTACGAGCAGTACTTC. It codes for CASRERGQATYEQYF.

The chain has TRBV5-6 and TRBJ1-1, with 9 bases aligning to TRBD1. Unmatched junction bases numbered 8, after V lost 2 bases and J lost 6 bases. Germline-derived CDR1 and CDR2 are SGHDT and YYEEEE. The CDR3 sequence is 15 residues long. Written as DNA, the CDR3 is TGTGCCAGCAGCTTCTCGGGACAGGGTGGGTCTGAAGCTTTCTTT. Its translation is CASSFSGQGGSEAFF.

The rearrangement joins TRBV7-9 to TRBJ1-1; 9 bases agree with TRBD1. The CDR3 covers 18 residues. Germline V gives CDR1 SEHNR, CDR2 FQNEAQ (reference sequence). After removal of 5 bases from V and 4 bases from J, the junction contained 17 bases not matched to a gene. The CDR3 bases are TGTGCCAGCAGCCCGCGGGGCGCCGGGACAGGGCGGATCACTGAAGCTTTCTTT. Encoded protein: CASSPRGAGTGRITEAFF.

The chain recombines TRBV5-6 with TRBJ2-1; 11 bases are a match to TRBD2. CDR3 length equals 15 residues. With V trimmed by 4 bases and J by 8 bases, 8 bases remained unmatched. CDR1 and CDR2 (germline): SGHDT, YYEEEE. The CDR3 loop reads CASSRASGGFYEQFF. Here the CDR3 DNA reads TGTGCCAGCAGCCGGGCTAGCGGGGGGTTCTATGAGCAGTTCTTC.

CDR3 DNA sequence: TGTGCCAGCAGCTTGGACAGTCTCTATGGCTACACCTTC. This encodes CASSLDSLYGYTF. The J gene is TRBJ1-2, the V gene TRBV5-4; D gene uncertain. The CDR3 consists of 13 residues. Germline CDR1 and CDR2: SGHNT and YYREEE (reference sequence). Trimming removed 0 bases from V and 4 bases from J, with 7 bases in between.

J is TRBJ2-7 and V is TRBV6-5; D unresolved. V was cut by 7 bases and J by 0 bases, with 10 bases left in between. Germline V gene sequence: CDR1 MNHEY, CDR2 SVGAGI. The CDR3 loop spans 13 amino acids. CDR3 bases: TGTGCCAGCAATCCCCCGGGCTCCTACGAGCAGTACTTC. Translating it yields CASNPPGSYEQYF.

This chain uses TRBV6-2 or TRBV6-3 with TRBJ1-2; D uncertain. V was clipped by 6 bases and J by 0 bases, with 11 bases between them. The germline gives CDR1 MNHEY, CDR2 SVGEGT. The CDR3 is 14 residues long. Here the CDR3 reads CASSPTGTNYGYTF. In DNA form, the CDR3 reads TGTGCCAGCAGCCCCACGGGGACTAACTATGGCTACACCTTC.

V usage is TRBV28 and J usage is TRBJ2-2; the D gene is possibly TRBD1 (5 bases). V lost 6 bases, J lost 4 bases, and 6 bases lay in between. Germline CDR1 MDHEN, CDR2 SYDVKM. This CDR3 is 12 amino acids long. CDR3 nucleotides: TGTGCCAGCAGGGGGCGCACCGGGGAGCTGTTTTTT. It translates to CASRGRTGELFF.

The chain couples TRBV11-2 to TRBJ1-2, with 7 bases identical to TRBD1. The V segment lost 0 bases and the J segment 0 bases; nucleotides outside the gene matches: 7. The germline V gene encodes CDR1 SGHAT and CDR2 FQNNGV. The CDR3 totals 17 residues. CDR3 sequence (DNA): TGTGCCAGCAGCTTAGATTCTTCCGGGACAGCTAACTATGGCTACACCTTC. This encodes CASSLDSSGTANYGYTF.

J is TRBJ1-5 and V is TRBV28, with a possible D match to TRBD1 (6 bases). V lost 5 bases and J 7 bases, leaving 15 bases between the germline ends. The CDR3 runs 14 residues. The germline gives CDR1 MDHEN, CDR2 SYDVKM. The CDR3 nucleotides read TGTGCCAGCAGTCCTTACAGGGTAAACCAGCCCCAGCATTTT. This encodes CASSPYRVNQPQHF.

This clone was seen many times. The chain recombines TRBV4-2 with TRBJ1-6; D uncertain. Germline CDR1 is LGHNA and CDR2 is YNFKEQ. Trimming stripped 0 bases from V and 7 bases from J, with 10 bases between. The CDR3 consists of 15 residues. The CDR3 sequence: CASSQDGLTNSPLHF. The CDR3 nucleotides read TGTGCCAGCAGCCAAGATGGGCTTACAAATTCACCCCTCCACTTT.

This chain joins TRBV6-1 and TRBJ2-7; 8 bases align to TRBD1. Germline V lookup: CDR1 MNHNS, CDR2 SASEGT. V lost 4 bases to trimming and J lost 0 bases; unmatched junction nucleotides: 11. This CDR3 is built from 17 residues. The CDR3 DNA is TGTGCCAGCAGTGTCCAGGTCGGAACAGGGGGCTCCTACGAGCAGTACTTC. This sequence encodes CASSVQVGTGGSYEQYF.

The gene calls are TRBV7-2 and TRBJ2-3; TRBD1 might be the D (6 bases). Germline V CDR1 and CDR2: SGHTA, FQGNSA. The length of the CDR3 is 13 residues. V lost 1 base and J 10 bases, leaving 12 bases between the germline ends. In DNA form, the CDR3 reads TGTGCCAGCAGCTTAGATCGGGACACGCCGCAGTATTTT. Protein: CASSLDRDTPQYF.

V and J are TRBV4-2 and TRBJ1-2; TRBD1 matches at 8 bases. Trimming cost V 0 bases and J 6 bases; bases outside gene matches: 12. The CDR3 extends over 17 amino acids. CDR1 is LGHNA and CDR2 is YNFKEQ in the germline V gene. The CDR3 loop is CASSQDQGQGFNHGYTF. The CDR3 DNA follows: TGTGCCAGCAGCCAAGACCAAGGACAGGGTTTTAATCATGGCTACACCTTC.